The TCR beta chain described here comes from a study of blood T cell repertoires in COVID-19. The trim removed 0 bases at V and 10 bases at J, leaving 11 bases unmatched. Germline lookup yields CDR1 LGHDT and CDR2 YNNKEL (reference sequence). This CDR3 is built from 16 residues. Generated by immunoSEQ multiplex PCR, the TCRdb table keeps only in-frame clones and is missing some. Seen here are 140,000 to 150,000 clones, roughly 88% observed once, and the top ten hold 8%. The TCR originated in a woman aged 60-75 years with COVID-19, enrolled during active disease. What was sequenced was peripheral blood. V is TRBV3-1 (or the pseudogene TRBV3-2) and J is TRBJ1-1, with 10 bases identical to TRBD1. The CDR3, as DNA: TGTGCCAGCAGCCAAGATCTTCCCGGGACAGGGGCTTCAGCTTTCTTT. This encodes CASSQDLPGTGASAFF.